The 20 T cell receptor beta chains below were found in one sample sequenced in a study of CD8 T cells in ankylosing spondylitis. TCRdb re-analysed the 5' RACE reads in MiXCR, keeping a single row per CDR3 protein. The sample records some 150,000 distinct CDR3 sequences, about 10% being singletons. Sequencing was carried out using blood, either unsorted or a sorted T cell fraction (not recorded which). Receptors were obtained from a female donor with ankylosing spondylitis or in good health (not recorded which).

This clonotype was seen many times. The rearrangement joins TRBV29-1 to TRBJ1-2, with a weak D call TRBD1 (6 bases). Trimming took 0 bases from V and 6 from J, leaving 14 bases between them. This CDR3 comprises 14 residues. Germline V gene lookup returns CDR1 SQVTM and CDR2 ANQGSEA. CDR3 in amino acids: CSVEEGAGDHGYTF. CDR3 coding DNA: TGCAGCGTTGAAGAGGGTGCAGGGGACCATGGCTACACCTTC.

This clonotype was recorded many times. The rearrangement uses TRBV2 and TRBJ1-6; D is ambiguous. The V end was cut by 3 bases, the J end by 8 bases, with 2 bases between. This CDR3 region has 11 residues. CDR1 is SNHLY, CDR2 FYNNEI, per germline. The CDR3 nucleotides read TGTGCCAGCAGTGACGATTCACCCCTCCACTTT. It translates to CASSDDSPLHF.

There are a few counts of this clonotype. The chain has TRBV24-1 and TRBJ2-2; perhaps TRBD1 as D (6 bases). Trimming removed 9 bases from V and 6 bases from J, with 7 bases in between. The CDR3 extends over 11 amino acids. Germline V lookup: CDR1 KGHDR, CDR2 SFDVKD. The CDR3 nucleotides read TGTGCCACCTCAGGGGCCGGGGAGCTGTTTTTT. It specifies CATSGAGELFF.

The chain combines TRBV20-1 with TRBJ2-5; weak D call: TRBD2 (5 bases). V was cut by 0 bases and J by 5 bases, with 19 bases left in between. This CDR3 is built from 16 residues. Looked up from germline, CDR1 is DFQATT and CDR2 is SNEGSKA (reference sequence). The CDR3 DNA follows: TGCAGTGCTAGAGACTGGTTGGAGTCGGGGTGGGAGACCCAGTACTTC. Amino acids: CSARDWLESGWETQYF.

This clonotype has a count of ten or more. The genes are TRBV25-1 and TRBJ2-7, with a weak D call TRBD1 (5 bases). Trimming pared 2 bases from V and 9 bases from J, leaving 11 bases between. The CDR3 runs 12 residues. Germline-derived CDR1 and CDR2 are MGHDK and SYGVNS. The CDR3: CASSEGAARQYF. The CDR3 DNA sequence: TGTGCCAGCAGTGAAGGGGCCGCCCGGCAGTACTTC.

This clonotype was picked up many times. The CDR3 region has the DNA TGTGCCAGCAGCTTAGAGGGAAGACAGGGAAACTATGGCTACACCTTC. Its translation: CASSLEGRQGNYGYTF. The chain carries TRBV11-3 and TRBJ1-2, with TRBD1 matching over 7 bases. The CDR3 runs 16 residues. J gave up 2 bases and V 0 bases, and 6 bases lay outside the gene matches. Germline loops: CDR1 SGHNT, CDR2 YENEEA.

This clonotype was found many times. The chain is built from TRBV30 and TRBJ2-1; 10 bases are shared with TRBD2. CDR1 GTSNPN and CDR2 SVGIG come from the germline V gene (reference sequence). Unmatched junction bases numbered 4, after V lost 2 bases and J lost 3 bases. This CDR3 comprises 15 residues. The CDR3 region is CAWSLPSGGYNEQFF. The CDR3 nucleotides read TGTGCCTGGAGTCTCCCTAGCGGGGGCTACAATGAGCAGTTCTTC.

This clonotype was seen many times. The chain links TRBV20-1 to TRBJ2-5; 8 positions match TRBD2. Germline assignment: CDR1 DFQATT and CDR2 SNEGSKA (reference sequence). J lost 2 bases, V lost 6 bases, and 11 bases had no gene match. This CDR3 region has 15 residues. The CDR3 region has the DNA TGCAGTGCGACGGAGGGTAGCGGGGTTCAAGAGACCCAGTACTTC. Protein product: CSATEGSGVQETQYF.

This clonotype was seen only a few times. J is TRBJ2-7 and V is TRBV20-1; 10 positions match TRBD2. The CDR3 is made up of 14 amino acids. Germline loops: CDR1 DFQATT, CDR2 SNEGSKA (reference sequence). The V and J ends lost 4 bases and 5 bases, in that order; junction bases with no gene match: 8. CDR3 region: CSATLAGRLDEQYF. The CDR3 nucleotides are TGCAGTGCTACACTAGCGGGAAGACTGGACGAGCAGTACTTC.

Ten or more counts support this clonotype. J is TRBJ2-6 and V is TRBV29-1; D ambiguous. V gave up 5 bases and J gave up 0 bases, with 5 bases separating them. The CDR3 is 13 residues long. The germline V gene encodes CDR1 SQVTM and CDR2 ANQGSEA. The CDR3 nucleotides are TGCAGCGTTTGGGGCTCTGGGGCCAACGTCCTGACTTTC. Translated, it gives CSVWGSGANVLTF.

Ten or more counts support this clonotype. This sequence joins TRBV12-3 or TRBV12-4 and TRBJ2-5; 11 nucleotides align to TRBD2. The CDR3 runs to 18 residues. Trimming took 4 bases from V and 3 from J; bases not matched to a gene: 13. The CDR3 protein is CASSSYGTSGLMKETQYF. The CDR3 coding sequence is TGTGCCAGCAGTTCATATGGGACTAGCGGCTTGATGAAAGAGACCCAGTACTTC.

Concerning this clonotype: Since a much larger clone is just one base distant, this may be a read error. This CDR3 reads CVSSFNYRGETQYF. The CDR3 bases are TGTGTCAGCAGCTTTAACTACCGCGGAGAGACCCAGTACTTC. The gene calls are TRBV7-9 and TRBJ2-5; D is unclear. Germline values: CDR1 SEHNR, CDR2 FQNEAQ (reference sequence). The CDR3 consists of 14 residues.

There are many counts of this clonotype. This chain links TRBV12-3 or TRBV12-4 with TRBJ1-5; D might be TRBD1 (6 bases). The V and J ends lost 5 bases and 7 bases respectively, with 12 bases between them. There are 13 residues in the CDR3. The CDR3 sequence is CASSEERGQPQHF. The CDR3 DNA is TGTGCCAGCAGTGAAGAGAGGGGGCAGCCCCAGCATTTT.

There are many counts of this clonotype. V usage is TRBV4-1 and J usage is TRBJ1-2, with D possibly being TRBD1 (6 bases). The germline CDR1 and CDR2 sequences are MGHRA and YSYEKL. The CDR3 totals 18 residues. V dropped 1 base and J dropped 2 bases, with 20 bases sitting between them. Here the CDR3 DNA reads TGCGCCAGCAGCCAAGTAATCGACAGGCGACGAGGAAACTATGGCTACACCTTC. Translated: CASSQVIDRRRGNYGYTF.

This clonotype was seen many times. This sequence joins TRBV5-1 and TRBJ1-2; D gene unclear. Deletions cut 0 bases from V and 0 bases from J, with 12 bases between. The CDR3 extends over 16 amino acids. The germline V gene has CDR1 SGHRS and CDR2 YFSETQ. CDR3 DNA: TGCGCCAGCAGCTTGGGGACGTCGATGGCTAACTATGGCTACACCTTC. It is translated as CASSLGTSMANYGYTF. The variable domain in full, completed from reference TRBV5-1 and TRBJ1-2, reads KAGVTQTPRYLIKTRGQQVTLSCSPISGHRSVSWYQQTPGQGLQFLFEYFSETQRNKGNFPGRFSGRQFSNSRSEMNVSTLELGDSALYLCASSLGTSMANYGYTFGSGTRLTVV.

The V gene is TRBV18, the J gene TRBJ2-2; 9 bases line up with TRBD1. From germline, CDR1 is KGHSH and CDR2 LQKENI. Trimming cost V 1 base and J 6 bases; bases outside gene matches: 9. The CDR3 totals 17 residues. CDR3: CASSPRTIGQGSGELFF. In DNA form, the CDR3 reads TGTGCCAGCTCACCACGGACCATTGGACAGGGGTCCGGGGAGCTGTTTTTT.

This clonotype came up many times. One end of the junction is discordant with germline, which a read error may explain. CDR3 sequence: CCARDRPRRSKATNEKLFF. CDR3 DNA sequence: TGCTGTGCTAGAGATCGGCCACGCCGGAGTAAGGCAACTAATGAAAAACTGTTTTTT. This sequence joins TRBV20-1 and TRBJ1-4, with unresolved D. This CDR3 is built from 19 residues. Germline CDR1 DFQATT, CDR2 SNEGSKA (reference sequence).

This clonotype was picked up many times. The chain combines TRBV7-9 with TRBJ1-2, with a weak D call TRBD1 (5 bases). The CDR3 runs 12 residues. V was pared by 4 bases and J by 8 bases, with 11 bases between. Germline CDR1 and CDR2: SEHNR and FQNEAQ (reference sequence). The CDR3 spells CASSSPQGGYTF. The CDR3 DNA reads as TGTGCCAGCAGCTCTCCCCAGGGCGGCTACACCTTC.

This clonotype occurred many times. The chain recombines TRBV7-9 with TRBJ2-5, with 7 bases aligning to TRBD1. Trimming at V came to 0 bases and at J to 4 bases, leaving 8 bases not matched to a gene. Germline V CDR1 and CDR2: SEHNR, FQNEAQ (reference sequence). CDR3 length equals 16 residues. The CDR3 DNA sequence: TGTGCCAGCAGCTTAGCGTTGGGACAGCTTACAGAGACCCAGTACTTC. It is translated as CASSLALGQLTETQYF.

The rearrangement uses TRBV18 and TRBJ1-4, with D possibly matching TRBD1 (5 bases). V was pared by 7 bases and J by 10 bases, with 19 bases between. The V gene's germline CDR1 is KGHSH and CDR2 LQKENI. This CDR3 has 14 amino acids. The CDR3 region is CASFPTGGGGKLFF. The DNA of the CDR3 is TGTGCCAGCTTCCCAACAGGCGGCGGAGGAAAACTGTTTTTT. Supplemented by reference TRBV18 and TRBJ1-4, the full variable domain reads NAGVMQNPRHLVRRRGQEARLRCSPMKGHSHVYWYRQLPEEGLKFMVYLQKENIIDESGMPKERFSAEFPKEGPSILRIQQVVRGDSAAYFCASFPTGGGGKLFFGSGTQLSVL.